Shown below are 18 T cell receptor beta chains from a single sample sequenced in a study of T cells after yellow fever vaccination. TCRdb re-called the 5' RACE reads with MiXCR, one entry per CDR3 protein. The sample consists of just under 600,000 distinct CDR3 sequences, approximately 13% of them appearing once. Here the sequenced sample was PBMCs, taken on the day of the yellow fever booster vaccination. These receptors came from a man aged 25 to 40 who received the YFV17D yellow fever vaccine.

This clonotype was detected only a few times. The chain combines TRBV7-2 with TRBJ1-1, with 8 bases aligning to TRBD1. Trimming cost V 3 bases and J 2 bases; bases outside gene matches: 5. The CDR3 totals 15 residues. Germline V lookup: CDR1 SGHTA, CDR2 FQGNSA. The CDR3 loop is CASSLSTGANTEAFF. CDR3 coding DNA: TGTGCCAGCAGCTTGTCGACAGGGGCCAACACTGAAGCTTTCTTT.

The sample holds one count of this clonotype. The gene calls are TRBV9 and TRBJ2-1; perhaps TRBD1 as D (5 bases). The germline V gene has CDR1 SGDLS and CDR2 YYNGEE. Deletions cut 1 base from V and 4 bases from J, with 12 bases between. The CDR3 has 15 residues. In DNA, the CDR3 is TGTGCCAGCAGCGTATTAGGGGAAATATACAATGAGCAGTTCTTC. As protein: CASSVLGEIYNEQFF.

The sample holds a few counts of this clonotype. CDR3 DNA sequence: TGTGCCATCAGCCCGGGACTCCTCCCCGACGAGCAGTACTTC. It specifies CAISPGLLPDEQYF. The chain recombines TRBV10-3 with TRBJ2-7; D possibly corresponds to TRBD2 (6 bases). The CDR3 is 14 amino acids. V was trimmed by 6 bases and J by 5 bases, leaving 17 bases between them. Germline CDR1 ENHRY, CDR2 SYGVKD.

This clonotype has a handful of counts. V gene TRBV20-1 combines with J gene TRBJ2-5, with D possibly being TRBD2 (5 bases). V lost 5 bases and J lost 4, with 8 bases in between. The germline V gene encodes CDR1 DFQATT and CDR2 SNEGSKA (reference sequence). The CDR3 length is 11 residues. For the CDR3, the DNA is TGCAGTGCTCAACTAGGAGAGACCCAGTACTTC. Translated, it gives CSAQLGETQYF.

This chain uses TRBV20-1 with TRBJ2-1; no firm D call. Germline CDR1 is DFQATT and CDR2 is SNEGSKA (reference sequence). This CDR3 is built from 14 residues. The V end was cut by 4 bases, the J end by 6 bases, with 16 bases between. The CDR3 protein is CSAKDQTKTNEQFF. In DNA, the CDR3 is TGCAGTGCTAAGGACCAGACGAAGACCAATGAGCAGTTCTTC.

This chain uses TRBV4-3 with TRBJ2-7; 9 bases map to TRBD2. The trim removed 4 bases at V and 4 bases at J, leaving 8 bases unmatched. Germline CDR1 is LGHNA and CDR2 is YSLEER. The CDR3 extends over 15 amino acids. For the CDR3, the DNA is TGCGCCAGCAGCCGCGACCTAGCGGGGATTTACGAGCAGTACTTC. Translating gives CASSRDLAGIYEQYF.

In its sample, this clonotype was seen many times. The gene calls are TRBV5-1 and TRBJ2-7; D gene ambiguous. Per the germline V gene, CDR1 is SGHRS and CDR2 is YFSETQ. Trimming left V 1 base short and J 3 bases short, with 8 bases between. The CDR3 runs to 13 residues. CDR3 in DNA: TGCGCCAGCAGCTTGAACATAAACTACGAGCAGTACTTC. Protein product: CASSLNINYEQYF. Supplemented by reference TRBV5-1 and TRBJ2-7, the full variable domain reads KAGVTQTPRYLIKTRGQQVTLSCSPISGHRSVSWYQQTPGQGLQFLFEYFSETQRNKGNFPGRFSGRQFSNSRSEMNVSTLELGDSALYLCASSLNINYEQYFGPGTRLTVT.

In this sample, this clonotype turned up a few times. The chain couples TRBV6-2 or TRBV6-3 to TRBJ2-5, with 12 bases matching TRBD2. The CDR3 is 16 amino acids. CDR1 MNHEY and CDR2 SVGEGT come from the germline V gene. V lost 2 bases and J lost 4; bases outside the gene matches: 5. The CDR3 loop reads CASSYLGLAGGETQYF. CDR3 DNA sequence: TGTGCCAGCAGTTACCTGGGACTAGCGGGTGGAGAGACCCAGTACTTC.

The rearrangement joins TRBV6-1 to TRBJ2-5; D call uncertain. This CDR3 comprises 14 residues. The ends were cut back, 6 bases at V and 4 bases at J, with 15 bases in the middle. In germline, CDR1 is MNHNS, CDR2 SASEGT. CDR3 residues: CASSPRPWGETQYF. CDR3 coding DNA: TGTGCCAGCAGCCCCCGCCCGTGGGGAGAGACCCAGTACTTC.

The chain recombines TRBV20-1 with TRBJ1-1; D perhaps matches TRBD1 (6 bases). CDR1 and CDR2 from the germline V gene are DFQATT and SNEGSKA (reference sequence). Trimming pared 1 base from V and 4 bases from J, leaving 13 bases between. This CDR3 is built from 14 residues. CDR3 sequence (DNA): TGCAGTGCTAGAGCTGGCGGGGGGGCCACTGAAGCTTTCTTT. Its translation is CSARAGGGATEAFF.

This clonotype was recorded at least ten times. This chain uses TRBV4-2 with TRBJ2-1; weak D call: TRBD2 (7 bases). The CDR3 runs 12 residues. Germline CDR1 is LGHNA and CDR2 is YNFKEQ. V lost 6 bases, J lost 13 bases, and 16 bases lay in between. This CDR3 is CASRGGGDTQFF. For the CDR3, the DNA is TGTGCCAGCAGGGGAGGGGGAGACACTCAGTTCTTC.

The rearrangement uses TRBV7-2 and TRBJ2-1, with 9 nucleotides matching TRBD2. CDR1 is SGHTA and CDR2 is FQGNSA in the germline V gene. V was clipped by 7 bases and J by 6 bases; unmatched bases: 7. The CDR3 has 14 residues. As DNA, the CDR3 is TGTGCCAGCACCCGCCAAGCGGGAGGCAATGAGCAGTTCTTC. Protein product: CASTRQAGGNEQFF.

This clonotype came up a few times. The chain recombines TRBV27 with TRBJ2-2; TRBD1 agrees at 10 bases. V was clipped by 2 bases and J by 4 bases; unmatched bases: 1. This CDR3 contains 15 residues. CDR1 MNHEY and CDR2 SMNVEV come from the germline V gene (reference sequence). CDR3 sequence (DNA): TGTGCCAGCAGTTTAAGGGACAGGGGCACCGGGGAGCTGTTTTTT. Translation gives CASSLRDRGTGELFF.

V is TRBV6-5 and J is TRBJ2-1, with D possibly being TRBD1 (6 bases). The CDR3 extends over 18 amino acids. Trimming took off 0 bases at V and 0 bases at J, with 15 bases between the two ends. Looked up from germline, CDR1 is MNHEY and CDR2 is SVGAGI. CDR3 DNA sequence: TGTGCCAGCAGTTACTCGGGGGCTCGAGGAAGCTCCTACAATGAGCAGTTCTTC. As protein: CASSYSGARGSSYNEQFF.

This clonotype has more than one count but fewer than ten. This chain uses TRBV6-1 with TRBJ2-1, with a tentative D call TRBD2 (5 bases). V was clipped by 4 bases and J by 2 bases, with 12 bases between them. The CDR3 loop spans 15 amino acids. Germline values: CDR1 MNHNS, CDR2 SASEGT. CDR3 nucleotides: TGTGCCAGCAGTGCCTTCGGGGTTACCTACAATGAGCAGTTCTTC. It yields the protein CASSAFGVTYNEQFF.

This clonotype turned up a few times. The chain combines TRBV19 with TRBJ1-2; 7 nucleotides line up with TRBD1. Germline CDR1 LNHDA, CDR2 SQIVND (reference sequence). The CDR3 runs to 15 residues. With 5 bases clipped from V and 1 base from J, the junction kept 7 bases outside the gene matches. DNA of the CDR3: TGTGCCAGTAGTTTAAACCGGGACAGTAACTATGGCTACACCTTC. Protein sequence: CASSLNRDSNYGYTF.

The sample holds one count of this clonotype. This chain connects TRBV18 to TRBJ2-5; no definite D call. The CDR3 consists of 15 residues. Germline V gives CDR1 KGHSH, CDR2 LQKENI. The ends were cut back, 6 bases at V and 0 bases at J, with 14 bases in the middle. CDR3: CASSRQKMYQETQYF. Written as DNA, the CDR3 is TGTGCCAGCTCCCGCCAGAAAATGTACCAAGAGACCCAGTACTTC.

This clonotype was seen a few times. The V call is TRBV29-1, the J call TRBJ2-3; 7 positions match TRBD2. This CDR3 comprises 12 residues. The V and J ends lost 8 bases and 6 bases, in that order; junction bases with no gene match: 8. The germline V gene has CDR1 SQVTM and CDR2 ANQGSEA. CDR3: CSSLSGGDTQYF. CDR3 nucleotide sequence: TGCAGCTCTCTTTCCGGGGGGGATACGCAGTATTTT.